This T cell receptor (beta chain) was recovered during a study of blood T cell repertoires in COVID-19. The wider study: Samples taken during acute and convalescent COVID-19 were collected in the United States, Italy and Spain. Sample material is recorded as cDNA or gDNA derived from T cells, B-cell-depleted T cells, or PBMCs.

Cohorts were assigned according to the clinical history that participants reported. Original methodology: Nucleated cell counts were estimated from reference gene primer amplification. Generated by immunoSEQ multiplex PCR, the TCRdb table keeps only in-frame clones and is missing some. The DNA was the basis for D and trimming; V, J and clone size are from that table. The data contain 150,000 to 200,000 clones, approximately 84% of them singletons. Germline assignment: CDR1 MNHEY and CDR2 SMNVEV (reference sequence). The CDR3 consists of 13 residues. V trimming: 4 bases; J trimming: 2 bases; junction bases outside the gene matches: 0.

This TCR came from a human donor with acute COVID-19. The donor label of this sample is uncertain. The rearrangement uses TRBV27 and TRBJ1-2; 8 bases agree with TRBD1. Sequencing used PBMCs or T cells enriched from blood (not recorded which). CDR3 sequence: CASSYRGNYGYTF. CDR3 DNA sequence: TGTGCCAGCAGTTACAGGGGGAACTATGGCTACACCTTC.